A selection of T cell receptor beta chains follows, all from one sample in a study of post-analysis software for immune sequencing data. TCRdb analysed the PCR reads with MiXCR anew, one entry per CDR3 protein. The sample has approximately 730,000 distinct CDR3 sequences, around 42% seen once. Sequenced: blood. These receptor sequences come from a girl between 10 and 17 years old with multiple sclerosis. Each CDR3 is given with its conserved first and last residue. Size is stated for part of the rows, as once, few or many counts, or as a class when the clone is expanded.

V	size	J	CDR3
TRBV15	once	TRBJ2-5	CATDTGGEETQYF
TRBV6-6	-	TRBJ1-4	CASTRLATNEKLFF
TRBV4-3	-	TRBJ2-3	CASSQNSGTSTDTQYF
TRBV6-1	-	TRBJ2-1	CASRVGLAVVGEQFF
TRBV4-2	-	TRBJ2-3	CASSQDLAGGPLQYF
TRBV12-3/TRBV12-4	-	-	CASSFSSGTASYNEQYF
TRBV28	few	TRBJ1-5	CASSFRQGAGQPQHF
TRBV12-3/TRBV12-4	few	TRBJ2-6	CASSYLQAGGANVLTF
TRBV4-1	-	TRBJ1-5	CASSQETDQPQHF
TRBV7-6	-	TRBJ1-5	CASINIGREWGNQPQHF
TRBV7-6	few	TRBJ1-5	CASSVTDGPQPQHF
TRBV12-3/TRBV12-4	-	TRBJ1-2	CASRNPGPNYGYTF
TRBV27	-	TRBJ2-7	CASSLSRAYSSYEQYF